These 26 T cell receptor beta chains originate from one sample sequenced in a study of blood T cell repertoires in COVID-19. The method was immunoSEQ multiplex PCR; TCRdb's version includes in-frame clones alone and lacks a portion of them. The sample has 59,000 or so clones, 81% seen once. Material for sequencing was peripheral blood. These receptors were collected from an elderly woman with active or convalescent COVID-19.

This clone turned up a few times. V gene TRBV9 combines with J gene TRBJ2-2, with D tentatively TRBD2 (5 bases). The CDR3 runs 15 residues. Germline CDR1 reads SGDLS; CDR2 reads YYNGEE. V shed 2 bases and J shed 3 bases, with 11 bases lying between them. The chain's CDR3 is CASSVVSAYTGELFF. The CDR3 bases are TGTGCCAGCAGCGTTGTTAGCGCGTACACCGGGGAGCTGTTTTTT.

The V and J genes are TRBV3-1 (or the pseudogene TRBV3-2) and TRBJ1-1; TRBD1 aligns across 7 bases. Germline V gene lookup returns CDR1 LGHDT and CDR2 YNNKEL (reference sequence). The CDR3 totals 13 residues. J was trimmed by 1 base and V by 4 bases; bases with no gene match: 0. The CDR3 DNA is TGTGCCAGCAGCCGGACAGGGAACACTGAAGCTTTCTTT. Its protein product is CASSRTGNTEAFF.

This clone turned up a few times. This sequence joins TRBV27 and TRBJ2-6; 7 bases align to TRBD1. The germline V gene has CDR1 MNHEY and CDR2 SMNVEV (reference sequence). The V and J ends lost 8 bases and 0 bases, in that order; junction bases with no gene match: 13. The CDR3 loop spans 18 amino acids. CDR3: CASRRAGGYSSGANVLTF. CDR3 in DNA: TGTGCCAGCCGGCGGGCAGGGGGTTATAGCTCTGGGGCCAACGTCCTGACTTTC.

V usage is TRBV2 and J usage is TRBJ2-7; tentatively, D is TRBD2 (6 bases). CDR3 length equals 14 residues. Trimming removed 4 bases at V and 3 bases at J, with 13 bases between. Germline V gene sequence: CDR1 SNHLY, CDR2 FYNNEI. The CDR3 region is CASSAALGSYEQYF. The CDR3, as DNA: TGTGCCAGCAGTGCCGCGCTCGGGAGCTACGAGCAGTACTTC.

The V gene is TRBV4-3, the J gene TRBJ1-6; D may be TRBD1 (6 bases). CDR1 is LGHNA and CDR2 is YSLEER in the germline V gene. This CDR3 spans 17 amino acids. Between the trimmed V and J ends, which lost 4 bases and 6 bases, there was a span of 19 bases. The CDR3 loop reads CASSRNGVVQGNSPLHF. The DNA for the CDR3 is TGCGCCAGCAGCCGTAATGGGGTAGTACAGGGTAATTCACCCCTCCACTTT.

A few counts support this clone. The gene calls are TRBV19 and TRBJ1-6, with D possibly matching TRBD1 (6 bases). The V gene lost 6 bases and the J gene lost 6 bases, with 12 bases spanning the gap. The CDR3 loop spans 14 amino acids. Germline V gene data show CDR1 as LNHDA and CDR2 as SQIVND (reference sequence). CDR3 coding DNA: TGTGCCAGTAGGAAAGACAGGATTAATTCACCCCTCCACTTT. Amino acids: CASRKDRINSPLHF.

The chain recombines TRBV11-2 with TRBJ1-3; D might be TRBD1 (6 bases). V was clipped by 7 bases and J by 3 bases, with 16 bases between them. Germline CDR1 SGHAT, CDR2 FQNNGV. The CDR3 has 15 amino acids. DNA for the CDR3: TGTGCCAGCACCTCGCGGGGGGCGCTTGGAAACACCATATATTTT. It codes for CASTSRGALGNTIYF. The full variable domain, completed using reference TRBV11-2 and TRBJ1-3, is EAGVAQSPRYKIIEKRQSVAFWCNPISGHATLYWYQQILGQGPKLLIQFQNNGVVDDSQLPKDRFSAERLKGVDSTLKIQPAKLEDSAVYLCASTSRGALGNTIYFGEGSWLTVV.

The table lists this clone with a count of one. This rearrangement joins TRBV4-1 to TRBJ1-5, with D tentatively TRBD1 (6 bases). The CDR3 has 15 amino acids. V was shortened by 0 bases and J by 5 bases, with 11 bases between the two germline ends. Looked up from germline, CDR1 is MGHRA and CDR2 is YSYEKL. CDR3 sequence reads: CASSQDWGLDQPQHF. DNA for the CDR3: TGCGCCAGCAGCCAAGATTGGGGGCTGGATCAGCCCCAGCATTTT.

This clone was observed once. This chain links TRBV7-2 with TRBJ2-7, with D perhaps TRBD1 (7 bases). CDR3 size: 14 residues. Germline V gene lookup returns CDR1 SGHTA and CDR2 FQGNSA. The V gene lost 4 bases and the J gene lost 4 bases, with 14 bases spanning the gap. The CDR3 reads CASSSYRGGYEQYF. The DNA of the CDR3 is TGTGCCAGCAGCTCCTACAGGGGAGGTTACGAGCAGTACTTC.

The CDR3 reads CASSLGAGGRYNEQFF. The CDR3 DNA is TGTGCCAGCAGCTTAGGAGCGGGGGGGCGGTACAATGAGCAGTTCTTC. V and J are TRBV7-2 and TRBJ2-1; 10 nucleotides agree with TRBD2. The CDR3 is 16 residues long. CDR1 and CDR2 from the germline V gene are SGHTA and FQGNSA. V gave up 1 base and J gave up 4 bases; unmatched junction bases: 4.

The genes are TRBV5-4 and TRBJ2-3; 7 bases map to TRBD2. Germline CDR1 and CDR2: SGHNT and YYREEE (reference sequence). J was trimmed by 3 bases and V by 0 bases; bases with no gene match: 4. The CDR3 extends over 15 amino acids. This chain's CDR3 is CASSLGGGGTDTQYF. The CDR3 nucleotides are TGTGCCAGCAGCTTGGGGGGGGGAGGTACAGATACGCAGTATTTT.

The DNA of the CDR3 is TGTGCCAGTAGTGGACTAGAGGCAGCTGACGAGCAGTACTTC. It translates to CASSGLEAADEQYF. The chain combines TRBV19 with TRBJ2-7, with 7 nucleotides matching TRBD2. Germline CDR1 and CDR2: LNHDA and SQIVND (reference sequence). The CDR3 has 14 amino acids. Losses at the gene ends were 5 bases for V and 5 bases for J; bases not matched to a gene: 9.

This chain joins TRBV6-1 and TRBJ2-7, with TRBD2 as a possible D gene (5 bases). The germline V and J ends were trimmed by 0 bases and 2 bases, with 8 bases remaining between them. Germline assignment: CDR1 MNHNS and CDR2 SASEGT. There are 14 residues in the CDR3. The CDR3 is CASSEARGPYEQYF. CDR3 coding DNA: TGTGCCAGCAGTGAAGCGCGAGGGCCCTACGAGCAGTACTTC.

This clone was observed a single time. The J gene is TRBJ2-1, the V gene TRBV6-5, with D possibly TRBD2 on 5 matching bases. The germline V and J ends were trimmed by 5 bases and 4 bases, with 12 bases remaining between them. CDR1 and CDR2 (germline): MNHEY, SVGAGI. The CDR3 totals 14 residues. The CDR3 is CASSSAGQYNEQFF. DNA of the CDR3: TGTGCCAGCAGTAGTGCGGGTCAGTACAATGAGCAGTTCTTC.

This clone has only one observation. The chain uses TRBV19 and TRBJ1-1; no definite D call. Between the trimmed V and J ends, which lost 2 bases and 3 bases, there was a span of 7 bases. CDR1 is LNHDA, CDR2 SQIVND, per germline (reference sequence). This CDR3 region has 13 residues. CDR3 in DNA: TGTGCCAGTAGTATACGAGGCTACACTGAAGCTTTCTTT. Its translation: CASSIRGYTEAFF.

The V call is TRBV6-5, the J call TRBJ1-2; 11 bases line up with TRBD1. This CDR3 contains 15 residues. The ends lost 6 bases at V and 8 bases at J; junction bases unmatched: 11. CDR1 and CDR2 from the germline V gene are MNHEY and SVGAGI. The chain's CDR3 is CASRGQGVSDYGYTF. CDR3 DNA sequence: TGTGCCAGCAGGGGACAGGGGGTATCTGATTACGGCTACACCTTC.

J is TRBJ1-6 and V is TRBV11-1; no reliable D call. V lost 4 bases and J lost 0, with 10 bases in between. Germline-derived CDR1 and CDR2 are SGHAT and FQDESV (reference sequence). This CDR3 is built from 16 residues. This chain's CDR3 is CASSSGGYSYNSPLHF. For the CDR3, the DNA is TGTGCCAGCAGCTCGGGCGGGTACTCCTATAATTCACCCCTCCACTTT.

This clone was observed a handful of times. The chain links TRBV12-3 or TRBV12-4 to TRBJ1-2; D not resolved. This CDR3 is built from 11 residues. Trimming removed 3 bases from V and 8 bases from J, with 7 bases in between. CDR3 region: CASSLRVGYTF. The CDR3 region has the DNA TGTGCCAGCAGTTTGCGGGTGGGCTACACCTTC.

A remark on this clone: The same CDR3 can be traced to other DNA sequences in this sample. The rearrangement joins TRBV5-1 to TRBJ2-3, with D possibly matching TRBD1 (6 bases). The CDR3 contains 13 residues. Germline CDR1 SGHRS, CDR2 YFSETQ. Trimming removed 0 bases at V and 5 bases at J, with 7 bases between. CDR3 DNA: TGCGCCAGCAGCTTGGCAGGGGAAGATACGCAGTATTTT. Protein: CASSLAGEDTQYF.

V is TRBV7-8 and J is TRBJ2-1; 7 bases are shared with TRBD2. The germline V gene has CDR1 SGHVS and CDR2 FQNEAQ. The CDR3 consists of 15 residues. Unmatched junction bases numbered 2, after V lost 1 base and J lost 2 bases. In DNA form, the CDR3 reads TGTGCCAGCAGCTTAGGGGGGGGTACCTACAATGAGCAGTTCTTC. Translated, it gives CASSLGGGTYNEQFF. The whole variable domain, filled in from reference TRBV7-8 and TRBJ2-1, reads GAGVSQSPRYKVAKRGQDVALRCDPISGHVSLFWYQQALGQGPEFLTYFQNEAQLDKSGLPSDRFFAERPEGSVSTLKIQRTQQEDSAVYLCASSLGGGTYNEQFFGPGTRLTVL.

Notes on this clone: A much larger clonotype is one base distant, so this may be a read error. The genes are TRBV7-2 and TRBJ1-1; TRBD1 is a possible D gene (6 bases). Per germline, CDR1 SGHTA and CDR2 FQGNSA. V lost 4 bases and J lost 1, with 7 bases in between. The length of the CDR3 is 13 residues. CDR3 region: CASSSQGNTEAFF. The DNA for the CDR3 is TGTGCCAGCAGCTCACAGGGGAACACTGAAGCTTTCTTT.

A few counts support this clone. This chain uses TRBV7-2 with TRBJ2-7; 11 positions match TRBD2. With 5 bases clipped from V and 7 bases from J, the junction kept 7 bases outside the gene matches. In germline, CDR1 is SGHTA, CDR2 FQGNSA. The CDR3 is made up of 14 amino acids. CDR3 loop: CASSLSGGAEEQYF. The CDR3 nucleotides read TGTGCCAGCAGCCTTAGCGGGGGGGCGGAAGAGCAGTACTTC.

This chain links TRBV4-2 with TRBJ2-7; 11 nucleotides agree with TRBD2. The trim removed 0 bases at V and 3 bases at J, leaving 10 bases unmatched. The CDR3 loop spans 18 amino acids. Germline-derived CDR1 and CDR2 are LGHNA and YNFKEQ. The DNA of the CDR3 is TGTGCCAGCAGCCAAGACGTGGCTAGCGGGGGGCCTCACTACGAGCAGTACTTC. It encodes CASSQDVASGGPHYEQYF.

This rearrangement joins TRBV18 to TRBJ2-3, with a possible D match to TRBD2 (6 bases). This CDR3 region has 14 residues. The germline CDR1 and CDR2 sequences are KGHSH and LQKENI. Trimming pared 6 bases from V and 3 bases from J, leaving 13 bases between. The CDR3 here is CASSPLSGTDTQYF. The CDR3 nucleotides read TGTGCCAGCTCCCCTCTAAGCGGGACAGATACGCAGTATTTT. The full variable domain, its missing parts supplied by reference TRBV18 and TRBJ2-3, is NAGVMQNPRHLVRRRGQEARLRCSPMKGHSHVYWYRQLPEEGLKFMVYLQKENIIDESGMPKERFSAEFPKEGPSILRIQQVVRGDSAAYFCASSPLSGTDTQYFGPGTRLTVL.

V gene TRBV6-2 or TRBV6-3 combines with J gene TRBJ1-5; D call uncertain. CDR1 is MNHEY, CDR2 SVGEGT, per germline. This CDR3 is 16 amino acids long. Trimming took off 6 bases at V and 2 bases at J, with 17 bases between the two ends. The CDR3 sequence: CASSRPWAGGNQPQHF. DNA of the CDR3: TGTGCCAGCAGCAGGCCTTGGGCCGGGGGCAATCAGCCCCAGCATTTT.

This chain connects TRBV27 to TRBJ2-7; weak D call: TRBD1 (5 bases). Per the germline V gene, CDR1 is MNHEY and CDR2 is SMNVEV (reference sequence). Trimming took 5 bases from V and 3 from J, leaving 14 bases between them. The CDR3 runs to 14 residues. The CDR3 region is CASSPRWGGYEQYF. The CDR3 DNA reads TGTGCCAGCAGTCCCCGATGGGGCGGCTACGAGCAGTACTTC.